These T cell receptor beta chains were read from a single sample in a study of CD8 T cells in ankylosing spondylitis. MiXCR, applied by TCRdb to the 5' RACE reads, yields one record per CDR3 protein. In the table there are over 200,000 distinct CDR3 sequences, 15% to 20% of which are singletons. Sample: blood, either unsorted or a sorted T cell fraction (not recorded which). Source of these receptors: a male donor with ankylosing spondylitis. Each CDR3 is given with its conserved first and last residue. A D gene is named only where the DNA matches it firmly. Some rows mark clone size as missing; the rest say once, few, many or name a class of expanded clone.

J gene	V gene	D gene	clone size	CDR3 protein	CDR3 DNA
TRBJ2-7	TRBV20-1	-	few	CSARDLLDSYEQYF	TGCAGTGCTAGAGATCTCCTTGACTCCTACGAGCAGTACTTC
TRBJ2-7	TRBV7-6	TRBD1	-	CASSYGTGYEQYF	TGTGCCAGCAGCTACGGGACAGGCTACGAGCAGTACTTC
TRBJ2-1	TRBV20-1	TRBD2	few	CSARDGGRPTNEQFF	TGCAGTGCTAGAGATGGCGGGAGGCCAACAAATGAGCAGTTCTTC
TRBJ2-3	TRBV2	-	-	CASSQRSPWVDTQYF	TGTGCCAGCAGTCAACGTTCCCCGTGGGTAGATACGCAGTATTTT
TRBJ1-1	TRBV7-9	-	-	CASSPTAGDHTEAFF	TGTGCCAGCAGCCCAACGGCGGGGGACCACACTGAAGCTTTCTTT
TRBJ1-1	TRBV29-1	-	many	CSVVMDANTEAFF	TGCAGCGTTGTTATGGATGCGAACACTGAAGCTTTCTTT
TRBJ2-1	TRBV7-9	TRBD1	few	CASSQGQGAINEQFF	TGTGCCAGCAGCCAGGGACAGGGGGCGATCAATGAGCAGTTCTTC
TRBJ2-7	TRBV6-5	-	few	CASSWDRGNYEQYF	TGTGCCAGCAGTTGGGACCGAGGGAACTACGAGCAGTACTTC
TRBJ1-3	TRBV4-1	-	-	CASSQEGNGNTIYF	TGCGCCAGCAGCCAAGAGGGGAACGGAAACACCATATATTTT
TRBJ1-1	TRBV4-1	-	few	CASSQEVREVEAFF	TGCGCCAGCAGCCAAGAAGTGAGGGAGGTAGAAGCTTTCTTT
TRBJ2-5	TRBV3-1	TRBD2	-	CASSHGLAEVQETQYF	TGTGCCAGCAGCCACGGTCTAGCGGAAGTACAAGAGACCCAGTACTTC
TRBJ2-1	TRBV20-1	TRBD2	-	CSAHQREGVRQFF	TGCAGTGCTCATCAGCGGGAAGGGGTGAGGCAGTTCTTC
TRBJ1-5	TRBV7-3	-	-	CASSPMGGIGQPQHF	TGTGCCAGCAGCCCGATGGGAGGGATTGGGCAGCCCCAGCATTTT
TRBJ2-3	TRBV29-1	-	many	CSVEGLADTQYF	TGCAGCGTTGAAGGCCTGGCAGATACGCAGTATTTT
TRBJ2-7	TRBV20-1	-	many	CSARGDQFLHEQYF	TGCAGTGCTAGGGGGGACCAATTTCTCCACGAGCAGTACTTC
TRBJ2-1	TRBV2	TRBD2	many	CASSLPTLAGVGRGQFF	TGTGCCAGCAGTCTTCCCACTCTAGCGGGAGTAGGTCGGGGACAGTTCTTC
TRBJ2-7	TRBV12-5	-	many	CASGQLTWSSYEQYF	TGTGCTAGTGGCCAACTGACATGGAGCTCCTACGAGCAGTACTTC
TRBJ1-2	TRBV9	-	-	CASSVGGHGYTF	TGTGCCAGCAGCGTTGGGGGGCACGGCTACACCTTC
TRBJ2-5	TRBV13	TRBD1	-	CASSLAGQVETQYF	TGTGCCAGCAGCTTAGCTGGACAGGTGGAGACCCAGTACTTC
TRBJ2-2	TRBV5-6	TRBD2	few	CASNPGLAGGGELFF	TGTGCCAGCAATCCCGGACTAGCGGGAGGCGGGGAGCTGTTTTTT
TRBJ2-3	TRBV20-1	TRBD2	few	CSARTTTSGSTDTQYF	TGCAGTGCTAGAACCACGACTAGCGGTAGCACAGATACGCAGTATTTT
TRBJ2-7	TRBV10-2	TRBD1	few	CATGQGAYEQYF	TGCGCCACGGGACAGGGGGCCTACGAGCAGTACTTC
TRBJ1-3	TRBV12-3/TRBV12-4	TRBD1	few	CASRQGSSGNTIYF	TGTGCCAGCAGACAGGGGAGCTCTGGAAACACCATATATTTT
TRBJ1-4	TRBV7-9	-	many	CASSLSGINEKLFF	TGTGCCAGCAGCTTATCAGGGATAAATGAAAAACTGTTTTTT
TRBJ2-1	TRBV6-1	TRBD2	-	CASRIASGAYNEQFF	TGTGCCAGCAGAATCGCTAGCGGGGCCTACAATGAGCAGTTCTTC
TRBJ2-3	TRBV11-2	-	-	CASSLRRTDTQYF	TGTGCCAGCAGCTTGAGGCGCACAGATACGCAGTATTTT
TRBJ2-7	TRBV5-1	-	many	CASSFTGSYEQYF	TGCGCCAGCAGCTTCACAGGATCCTACGAGCAGTACTTC
TRBJ2-7	TRBV7-9	-	few	CASSPRGSPPEQYF	TGTGCCAGCAGCCCCAGGGGCTCCCCGCCCGAGCAGTACTTC
TRBJ1-1	TRBV6-4	-	few	CASSEEVNTEAFF	TGTGCCAGCAGTGAGGAGGTGAACACTGAAGCTTTCTTT
TRBJ1-2	TRBV5-4	-	-	CASSLGGSYGYTF	TGTGCCAGCAGCCTGGGTGGGAGCTATGGCTACACCTTC
TRBJ2-7	TRBV6-1	-	many	CASSEGWPPYEQYF	TGTGCCAGCAGTGAAGGATGGCCCCCCTACGAGCAGTACTTC
TRBJ2-2	TRBV7-9	-	-	CASSLVPLWAGELFF	TGTGCCAGCAGCTTAGTTCCCCTTTGGGCCGGGGAGCTGTTTTTT
TRBJ2-3	TRBV28	TRBD2	-	CASSSKGLAGATDTQYF	TGTGCCAGCAGTTCCAAGGGACTAGCGGGAGCCACAGATACGCAGTATTTT
TRBJ2-1	TRBV12-3/TRBV12-4	-	many	CASSLVPTAYNEQFF	TGTGCCAGCAGTTTAGTCCCCACCGCTTACAATGAGCAGTTCTTC
TRBJ2-2	TRBV13	-	-	CASSLRGSTGELFF	TGTGCCAGCAGCCTCAGGGGTAGCACCGGGGAGCTGTTTTTT
TRBJ1-6	TRBV21-1	-	-	CASSKFLGGQGCSPLHF	TGTGCCAGCAGCAAGTTCCTGGGGGGACAGGGGTGTTCACCCCTCCACTTT
TRBJ1-6	TRBV3-1	-	many	CASSQDWQLNSPLHF	TGTGCCAGCAGCCAAGATTGGCAACTAAATTCACCCCTCCACTTT
TRBJ2-1	TRBV4-2	TRBD2	-	CASSQWTSGTEQFF	TGTGCCAGCAGCCAATGGACTAGCGGGACTGAGCAGTTCTTC
TRBJ2-1	TRBV11-2	-	few	CASSLPVSSYNEQFF	TGTGCCAGCAGCTTGCCAGTAAGCTCCTACAATGAGCAGTTCTTC
TRBJ1-1	TRBV25-1	-	few	CASSVGTGTEAFF	TGTGCCAGCAGTGTGGGGACCGGGACAGAAGCTTTCTTT
TRBJ2-3	TRBV30	-	-	CAWALSGSTDTQYF	TGTGCCTGGGCACTTAGCGGATCCACAGATACGCAGTATTTT
TRBJ2-1	TRBV12-3/TRBV12-4	TRBD2	-	CASSLNSFTSGRSYNEQFF	TGTGCCAGCAGTTTAAACTCCTTCACTAGCGGGAGGTCCTACAATGAGCAGTTCTTC
TRBJ2-7	TRBV5-1	-	many	CASSLEGGSSGEQYF	TGCGCCAGCAGCTTGGAAGGGGGATCCTCGGGGGAGCAGTACTTC
TRBJ2-3	TRBV7-9	-	-	CASSPHPGSRDTDTQYF	TGTGCCAGCAGTCCACACCCCGGGTCACGGGACACAGATACGCAGTATTTT
TRBJ2-7	TRBV2	-	-	CASSERPYEQYF	TGTGCCAGCTCTGAAAGGCCTTACGAGCAGTACTTC
TRBJ1-5	TRBV6-1	-	-	CATNNQPQHF	TGTGCCACTAACAATCAGCCCCAGCATTTT
TRBJ2-7	TRBV12-3/TRBV12-4	-	-	CASSLGVGSYEQYF	TGTGCCAGCAGTTTGGGGGTCGGGTCCTACGAGCAGTACTTC
TRBJ1-1	TRBV19	-	-	CASSIADSNTEAFF	TGTGCCAGTAGTATAGCCGACAGTAACACTGAAGCTTTCTTT
TRBJ2-7	TRBV12-3/TRBV12-4	-	many	CASSLGRDLPEQYF	TGTGCCAGCAGTTTAGGCAGGGACCTACCCGAGCAGTACTTC